The present T cell receptor beta chain was sequenced within a study of T cell responses to AZD1222 COVID-19 vaccine. Notes on the study in general: Seropositivity was recorded at baseline in only 5 or 6 AZD1222 recipients. Clonal diversity was possibly underestimated; the donors were predominantly white British and more often female. Receipt of two AZD1222 doses was followed by a rise in Spike-specific TCR breadth and depth.

Details on this clone: Its antigen is not identified.

The germline gives CDR1 SGDLS, CDR2 YYNGEE. Germline trimming cut 0 bases from V and 4 bases from J; bases unmatched to any gene: 8. The CDR3 has 17 residues. Method: immunoSEQ multiplex PCR; TCRdb's copy keeps in-frame clones and lacks some. Of under 150,000 clones in the sample, under 90% are singletons; the top ten hold 1.5% to 2%. This chain connects TRBV9 to TRBJ2-1, with 9 bases that match TRBD1. The sequences come from peripheral blood, collected 28 days after the second AZD1222 dose. This TCR derives from an adult who received the AZD1222 COVID-19 vaccine. The chain's CDR3 is CASSVGGGQGWYNEQFF. The CDR3 DNA reads as TGTGCCAGCAGCGTAGGAGGGGGACAGGGATGGTACAATGAGCAGTTCTTC.